This T cell receptor beta chain was identified in a study of T cells in Graves' hyperthyroidism and ophthalmopathy. Researchers barred patients who had uncontrolled infection, other autoimmune disease, pregnancy or lactation. Diagnosis rested on symptoms, serum thyroxine and TRAb, thyroid ultrasound, and orbital computed tomography. The V gene lost 6 bases and the J gene lost 6 bases, with 17 bases spanning the gap. Per the germline V gene, CDR1 is SQVTM and CDR2 is ANQGSEA. The CDR3 spans 13 residues. Amplified TCR beta CDR3 regions derived from RNA transcripts. HTBI primers were used for first-round RT-PCR of the TCR CDR3. In TCRdb, the multiplex PCR reads were re-called with MiXCR into one record per CDR3 protein. This table has 300,000 or so distinct CDR3 sequences, 16% appearing once.

The TCR comes from a man between 25 and 39 years old with Graves' hyperthyroidism. Input material: blood. The chain employs TRBV29-1 and TRBJ1-1; D perhaps matches TRBD1 (6 bases). CDR3 coding DNA: TGCAGCGTCCCTTCCTCAGGGGTCGCTGAAGCTTTCTTT. Translating gives CSVPSSGVAEAFF.